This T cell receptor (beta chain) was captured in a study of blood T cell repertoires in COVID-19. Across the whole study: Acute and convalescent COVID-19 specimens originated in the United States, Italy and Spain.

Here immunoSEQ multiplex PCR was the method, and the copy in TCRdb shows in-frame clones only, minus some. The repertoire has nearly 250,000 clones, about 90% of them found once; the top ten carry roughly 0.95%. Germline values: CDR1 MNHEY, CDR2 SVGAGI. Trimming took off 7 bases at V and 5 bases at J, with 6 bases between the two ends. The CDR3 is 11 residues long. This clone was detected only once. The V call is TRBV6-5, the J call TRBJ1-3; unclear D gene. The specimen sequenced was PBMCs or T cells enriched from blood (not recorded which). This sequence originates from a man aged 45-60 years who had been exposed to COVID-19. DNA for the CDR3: TGTGCCAGCACCGGGAGAAACACCATATATTTT. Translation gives CASTGRNTIYF.